Each of the 30 T cell receptor beta chains below was sequenced from the same sample in a study of CD8 T cells in ankylosing spondylitis. TCRdb redid the calling of the 5' RACE reads with MiXCR, one entry per CDR3 protein. This sample yields 240,000 or so distinct CDR3 sequences, of which over 8.5% are seen a single time; around 6.5% belongs to the top ten. The sequenced sample was blood, either unsorted or a sorted T cell fraction (not recorded which). The receptors derive from a male donor with ankylosing spondylitis or in good health (not recorded which).

This clonotype was seen ten or more times. The J gene is TRBJ2-1, the V gene TRBV10-3; TRBD2 matches at 9 bases. Trimming cost V 3 bases and J 7 bases; bases outside gene matches: 7. CDR1 and CDR2 (germline): ENHRY, SYGVKD. The CDR3 has 15 amino acids. CDR3 sequence (DNA): TGTGCCATCAGTGATCCGGGACTAGCTCTGAATGAGCAGTTCTTC. It is translated as CAISDPGLALNEQFF.

This clonotype showed up many times. The chain joins TRBV7-3 to TRBJ2-2; 9 bases line up with TRBD1. CDR1 is SGHTA, CDR2 FQGTGA, per germline. V lost 5 bases to trimming and J lost 7 bases; unmatched junction nucleotides: 11. CDR3 size: 16 residues. The CDR3 sequence is CASSPSGQGRGGELFF. CDR3 bases: TGTGCCAGCAGCCCTTCGGGACAGGGACGGGGCGGGGAGCTGTTTTTT. The variable domain in full, with the rest retrieved from reference TRBV7-3 and TRBJ2-2, is GAGVSQTPSNKVTEKGKYVELRCDPISGHTALYWYRQSLGQGPEFLIYFQGTGAADDSGLPNDRFFAVRPEGSVSTLKIQRTERGDSAVYLCASSPSGQGRGGELFFGEGSRLTVL.

This clonotype was counted many times. The rearrangement links TRBV5-1 to TRBJ2-1; TRBD2 matches at 10 bases. Germline V gene sequence: CDR1 SGHRS, CDR2 YFSETQ. V shed 0 bases and J 3 bases; nucleotides not matched to a gene: 9. The CDR3 sequence is 18 residues long. The CDR3 region has the DNA TGCGCCAGCAGCTTGGTCGTCCTAGCGGGAGTACACTACAATGAGCAGTTCTTC. Protein product: CASSLVVLAGVHYNEQFF.

This clonotype was seen repeatedly, ten times or more. The rearrangement links TRBV5-1 to TRBJ1-6; D perhaps matches TRBD1 (5 bases). The CDR3 has 14 residues. The germline V gene has CDR1 SGHRS and CDR2 YFSETQ. With 0 bases removed from V and 7 bases from J, the gap between germline ends came to 8 bases. CDR3 nucleotides: TGCGCCAGCAGCTTGGACGGACAAAATTCACCCCTCCACTTT. It yields the protein CASSLDGQNSPLHF.

Many counts were recorded for this clonotype. The genes are TRBV20-1 and TRBJ2-7; 9 nucleotides align to TRBD1. V was pared by 6 bases and J by 0 bases, with 3 bases of the junction left unmatched. The CDR3 is 13 residues long. Germline assignment: CDR1 DFQATT and CDR2 SNEGSKA (reference sequence). For the CDR3, the DNA is TGCAGTGCGCCGACAGGGGGCTCCTACGAGCAGTACTTC. Translation: CSAPTGGSYEQYF.

The chain is built from TRBV12-5 and TRBJ2-7; 9 positions agree with TRBD1. CDR1 is LGHNT, CDR2 FRNRAP, per germline. The length of the CDR3 is 16 residues. Trimming cost V 1 base and J 5 bases; bases outside gene matches: 9. The CDR3, as DNA: TGTGCTAGTGGTTTGGGGTTGGACAGGGGAGGCAACGAGCAGTACTTC. It specifies CASGLGLDRGGNEQYF.

This clonotype was detected ten times or more. The J gene is TRBJ2-7, the V gene TRBV5-1; the match to TRBD2 covers 11 bases. V was pared by 3 bases and J by 12 bases, with 11 bases of the junction left unmatched. CDR1 is SGHRS and CDR2 is YFSETQ in the germline V gene. The CDR3 runs 14 residues. Written as DNA, the CDR3 is TGCGCCAGCAGCTCCGGGACAGTACTAGCGGGAGTGTACTTC. The encoded protein is CASSSGTVLAGVYF.

This clonotype was seen at least ten times. The chain recombines TRBV5-1 with TRBJ2-1; no clear D gene. The V and J ends lost 4 bases and 7 bases respectively, with 18 bases between them. Germline values: CDR1 SGHRS, CDR2 YFSETQ. The CDR3 is 15 residues long. CDR3 nucleotide sequence: TGCGCCAGCAGCCCAAAACAGTACCCTAAGAATGAGCAGTTCTTC. Its protein product is CASSPKQYPKNEQFF.

This chain joins TRBV6-1 and TRBJ1-1, with D perhaps matching TRBD1 (6 bases). CDR1 and CDR2 from the germline V gene are MNHNS and SASEGT. The CDR3 covers 15 residues. V lost 6 bases and J 5 bases, leaving 19 bases between the germline ends. CDR3 nucleotide sequence: TGTGCCAGCAGCTCGCCCGTAGGGGGGGATACTGAAGCTTTCTTT. Amino acid sequence: CASSSPVGGDTEAFF.

This clonotype was seen more than once but under ten times. The genes are TRBV12-3 or TRBV12-4 and TRBJ2-2, with D possibly TRBD1 on 5 matching bases. There are 13 residues in the CDR3. With 6 bases removed from V and 6 bases from J, the gap between germline ends came to 11 bases. The CDR3 is CASSWTFPGELFF. The CDR3, as DNA: TGTGCCAGCAGCTGGACATTCCCCGGGGAGCTGTTTTTT.

This clonotype appeared many times. This chain uses TRBV9 with TRBJ2-1; the D gene could be TRBD1 or TRBD2 (5 bases each). V lost 3 bases and J 1 base, leaving 17 bases between the germline ends. Germline assignment: CDR1 SGDLS and CDR2 YYNGEE. CDR3 length equals 17 residues. CDR3 bases: TGTGCCAGCAGCGCGGACTGGGGGTTGAGGTCCTACAATGAGCAGTTCTTC. As protein: CASSADWGLRSYNEQFF.

The V and J genes are TRBV20-1 and TRBJ1-6; no clear D gene. CDR1 is DFQATT, CDR2 SNEGSKA, per germline (reference sequence). V gave up 6 bases and J gave up 4 bases, with 16 bases separating them. The CDR3 sequence is 15 residues long. The CDR3 is CSALAGDRYNSPLHF. The CDR3 DNA follows: TGCAGTGCGTTAGCCGGGGATCGATATAATTCACCCCTCCACTTT.

The chain carries TRBV28 and TRBJ2-2; D not certain. CDR1 is MDHEN, CDR2 SYDVKM, per germline. CDR3 length: 13 residues. Trimming shortened V by 5 bases and J by 6 bases, and 10 bases separated the two germline ends. DNA for the CDR3: TGTGCCAGCAGTCCCAGTGTCCCCGGGGAGCTGTTTTTT. Translation gives CASSPSVPGELFF.

This clonotype was counted many times. The chain recombines TRBV5-1 with TRBJ2-1; 10 bases match TRBD1. CDR1 and CDR2 from the germline V gene are SGHRS and YFSETQ. Trimming at V came to 6 bases and at J to 4 bases, leaving 7 bases not matched to a gene. The CDR3 spans 15 residues. The CDR3 nucleotides read TGCGCCAGCACGGAACCGGGACAGGGGTACAATGAGCAGTTCTTC. This gives the protein CASTEPGQGYNEQFF. Looking up the rest from reference TRBV5-1 and TRBJ2-1 gives the full variable domain: KAGVTQTPRYLIKTRGQQVTLSCSPISGHRSVSWYQQTPGQGLQFLFEYFSETQRNKGNFPGRFSGRQFSNSRSEMNVSTLELGDSALYLCASTEPGQGYNEQFFGPGTRLTVL.

This clonotype was recorded a few times. The J gene is TRBJ1-1, the V gene TRBV6-1; no definite D call. The V gene's germline CDR1 is MNHNS and CDR2 SASEGT. The CDR3 has 13 residues. V lost 3 bases and J 0 bases, leaving 5 bases between the germline ends. The CDR3, as DNA: TGTGCCAGCAGTGACGGCTTGAACACTGAAGCTTTCTTT. It translates to CASSDGLNTEAFF.

This clonotype was found a few times. The V gene is TRBV12-3 or TRBV12-4, the J gene TRBJ2-2; a possible D gene is TRBD1 (5 bases). The CDR3 consists of 16 residues. V dropped 3 bases and J dropped 4 bases, with 15 bases sitting between them. The CDR3 DNA follows: TGTGCCAGCAGTTTTAGCAGGGTTGATAGCACCGGGGAGCTGTTTTTT. Translating gives CASSFSRVDSTGELFF.

The chain links TRBV7-6 to TRBJ2-1, with 7 bases matching TRBD2. J lost 1 base, V lost 1 base, and 4 bases had no gene match. CDR1 is SGHVS, CDR2 FNYEAQ, per germline. This CDR3 contains 16 residues. The CDR3 loop reads CASSLESGDSYNEQFF. CDR3 nucleotide sequence: TGTGCCAGCAGCTTAGAGAGCGGGGATTCCTACAATGAGCAGTTCTTC.

The CDR3 loop is CASSEGLAGGVPYNEQFF. CDR3 nucleotides: TGTGCCAGCAGCGAAGGACTAGCGGGGGGGGTCCCCTACAATGAGCAGTTCTTC. The V and J genes are TRBV3-1 and TRBJ2-1, with 15 bases fitting TRBD2. The germline V gene encodes CDR1 LGHDT and CDR2 YNNKEL (reference sequence). This CDR3 region has 18 residues. The V segment lost 5 bases and the J segment 2 bases; nucleotides outside the gene matches: 7.

This clonotype was recorded many times. The chain links TRBV7-9 to TRBJ1-2; a weak D match, TRBD1 (5 bases). CDR3 length: 15 amino acids. The V gene lost 1 base and the J gene lost 6 bases, with 15 bases spanning the gap. CDR1 is SEHNR, CDR2 FQNEAQ, per germline (reference sequence). CDR3 amino acids: CASSLEGRERNGYTF. CDR3 coding DNA: TGTGCCAGCAGCTTAGAAGGCAGGGAACGGAATGGCTACACCTTC.

This clonotype was seen many times. This chain uses TRBV12-3 or TRBV12-4 with TRBJ1-5; D gene ambiguous. V was trimmed by 5 bases and J by 7 bases, leaving 9 bases between them. CDR3 length: 12 amino acids. In DNA form, the CDR3 reads TGTGCCAGCAGTCGGGGAGGGCAGCCCCAGCATTTT. The encoded protein is CASSRGGQPQHF.

There are many counts of this clonotype. The chain carries TRBV24-1 and TRBJ2-1, with D hard to call. The V gene lost 5 bases and the J gene lost 4 bases, with 11 bases spanning the gap. CDR3 length: 14 amino acids. Germline V CDR1 and CDR2: KGHDR, SFDVKD. CDR3 DNA sequence: TGTGCCACCAGTGGTCGAACAGAATACAATGAGCAGTTCTTC. Translation gives CATSGRTEYNEQFF.

This clonotype has a handful of counts. The genes are TRBV20-1 and TRBJ1-6, with a tentative D call TRBD1 (5 bases). The CDR3 spans 14 residues. Germline assignment: CDR1 DFQATT and CDR2 SNEGSKA (reference sequence). The germline V and J ends were trimmed by 0 bases and 5 bases, with 8 bases remaining between them. The CDR3 loop is CSARERTNNSPLHF. DNA of the CDR3: TGCAGTGCTAGAGAACGGACAAATAATTCACCCCTCCACTTT.

This clonotype was counted once. The chain recombines TRBV6-2 or TRBV6-3 with TRBJ1-6; no reliable D call. Germline V lookup: CDR1 MNHEY, CDR2 SVGEGT. The V end lost 5 bases, the J end lost 6 bases, and 11 bases lay between the germline ends. This CDR3 is built from 14 residues. CDR3 DNA: TGTGCCAGCAGTGCCCCGGGAAGTAATTCACCCCTCCACTTT. Protein: CASSAPGSNSPLHF.

At least ten counts were recorded for this clonotype. The chain couples TRBV5-1 to TRBJ2-1, with D possibly being TRBD1 or TRBD2 (6 bases each). CDR1 is SGHRS and CDR2 is YFSETQ in the germline V gene. With 2 bases removed from V and 6 bases from J, the gap between germline ends came to 12 bases. The CDR3 spans 14 residues. CDR3 bases: TGCGCCAGCAGCTTAGGGGGGTTTTCCAATGAGCAGTTCTTC. Its translation is CASSLGGFSNEQFF. Filled out from reference TRBV5-1 and TRBJ2-1, the complete variable domain reads KAGVTQTPRYLIKTRGQQVTLSCSPISGHRSVSWYQQTPGQGLQFLFEYFSETQRNKGNFPGRFSGRQFSNSRSEMNVSTLELGDSALYLCASSLGGFSNEQFFGPGTRLTVL.

Many counts were recorded for this clonotype. The chain couples TRBV20-1 to TRBJ2-2; D not certain. This CDR3 region has 14 residues. The V gene lost 6 bases and the J gene lost 7 bases, with 18 bases spanning the gap. Germline loops: CDR1 DFQATT, CDR2 SNEGSKA (reference sequence). The CDR3 loop reads CSARLTGWGGELFF. The CDR3 bases are TGCAGTGCAAGGCTGACCGGGTGGGGCGGGGAGCTGTTTTTT.

This clonotype was found many times. This sequence joins TRBV10-3 and TRBJ1-1; maybe TRBD1 (6 bases). CDR1 is ENHRY and CDR2 is SYGVKD in the germline V gene. The CDR3 extends over 13 amino acids. Trimming shortened V by 1 base and J by 3 bases, and 6 bases separated the two germline ends. The CDR3 nucleotides read TGTGCCATCAGTGAGTACAGGGACACTGAAGCTTTCTTT. Translating it yields CAISEYRDTEAFF.

There are many counts of this clonotype. The CDR3 sequence is CASSDHLNTEAFF. CDR3 coding DNA: TGTGCCAGCAGTGACCATCTGAACACTGAAGCTTTCTTT. The V and J genes are TRBV6-4 and TRBJ1-1; D is ambiguous. Germline V CDR1 and CDR2: MRHNA, SNTAGT. The CDR3 has 13 residues. V lost 2 bases and J 0 bases, leaving 4 bases between the germline ends.

The CDR3: CASSPIGTEAFF. CDR3 nucleotide sequence: TGTGCCAGCAGCCCAATAGGGACTGAAGCTTTCTTT. The chain uses TRBV5-6 and TRBJ1-1; D unresolved. Germline CDR1 and CDR2: SGHDT and YYEEEE. The CDR3 has 12 amino acids. V was pared by 4 bases and J by 5 bases, with 9 bases between.

This rearrangement joins TRBV7-9 to TRBJ2-3, with 11 bases matching TRBD1. Germline loops: CDR1 SEHNR, CDR2 FQNEAQ (reference sequence). This CDR3 comprises 14 residues. The J segment lost 5 bases and the V segment lost 5 bases, leaving 3 bases of the junction unmatched. The CDR3 protein is CASSTGTGGDTQYF. The CDR3 nucleotides read TGTGCCAGCAGCACCGGGACAGGGGGAGATACGCAGTATTTT. Full variable domain (outside the CDR3, taken from reference TRBV7-9 and TRBJ2-3): DTGVSQNPRHKITKRGQNVTFRCDPISEHNRLYWYRQTLGQGPEFLTYFQNEAQLEKSRLLSDRFSAERPKGSFSTLEIQRTEQGDSAMYLCASSTGTGGDTQYFGPGTRLTVL.

In its sample, this clonotype was seen many times. CDR3 region: CSVEGRRGTAPYEQYF. As DNA, the CDR3 is TGCAGCGTTGAAGGGAGAAGGGGGACAGCCCCCTACGAGCAGTACTTC. V usage is TRBV29-1 and J usage is TRBJ2-7; 7 bases align to TRBD1. With V trimmed by 1 base and J by 2 bases, 11 bases remained unmatched. CDR3 length: 16 residues. In germline, CDR1 is SQVTM, CDR2 ANQGSEA.